These T cell receptor beta chains were read from a single sample in a study of cytomegalovirus exposure and HLA in healthy donors. TCRdb keeps only in-frame clones here, not all; method: immunoSEQ multiplex PCR. The table has approximately 190,000 clones, 75% to 90% seen once; the top ten hold over 2%. Sequencing was performed on PBMCs. Receptor source: a woman in her forties or fifties in good health and CMV-seropositive. Each CDR3 is given with its conserved first and last residue. The order of the fields is J gene, clone size, D gene, V gene, CDR3 DNA, CDR3 protein. A D gene is named only where the DNA matches it firmly. Size is stated for part of the rows, as once, few or many counts, or as a class when the clone is expanded.

TRBJ2-1 | - | TRBD1 | TRBV2 | TGTGCCAGCCGGGGCCGGGACAGGTTTAATGAGCAGTTCTTC | CASRGRDRFNEQFF
TRBJ1-2 | - | TRBD1 | TRBV4-1 | TGCGCCAGCAGCCAAGAGGTAGGGGGCGCGAGCGGCTACACCTTC | CASSQEVGGASGYTF
TRBJ2-5 | - | - | TRBV18 | TGTGCCAGCTCGTCCCCTCTCCAAGAGACCCAGTACTTC | CASSSPLQETQYF
TRBJ2-2 | - | - | TRBV14 | TGTGCCAGCAGCCAAGAAATGGCTAGCCTCGGGGAGCTGTTTTTT | CASSQEMASLGELFF
TRBJ2-7 | - | TRBD2 | TRBV5-1 | TGCGCCAGCAGCTTGGCCGACGGGGGGGTGATCTACGGGCAGTACTTC | CASSLADGGVIYGQYF
TRBJ2-4 | - | TRBD1 | TRBV27 | TGTGCCAGCAGTCCCAGACAGGGGGCTATTACGGTAGCCAAAAACATTCAGTACTTC | CASSPRQGAITVAKNIQYF
TRBJ2-1 | few | - | TRBV5-6 | TGTGCCAGCAGCTTGGGTGCGACACCTGAGCAGTTCTTC | CASSLGATPEQFF
TRBJ2-7 | - | TRBD2 | TRBV6-1 | TGTGCCAGCAGCCTTTCGGGGGGGGGAAAATACGAGCAGTACTTC | CASSLSGGGKYEQYF
TRBJ1-1 | - | - | TRBV6-6 | TGTGCCAGCAGCTATCTACAGGGGAACACTGAAGCTTTCTTT | CASSYLQGNTEAFF
TRBJ2-4 | few | - | TRBV6-6 | TGTGCCAGCAGCATACAGGGTCCGGTCATTCAGTACTTC | CASSIQGPVIQYF
TRBJ1-2 | - | - | TRBV7-9 | TGTGCCAGCAGCCTCGGGGAAGACTATGGCTACACCTTC | CASSLGEDYGYTF
TRBJ1-6 | - | TRBD1 | TRBV6-5 | TGTGCCAGCAGTCCACGGGACAGATTCACCCTCCACTTT | CASSPRDRFTLHF
TRBJ1-2 | - | TRBD1 | TRBV4-1 | TGCGCCAGCAGCCCGCCAGACAGGGGCCATGGCTACACCTTC | CASSPPDRGHGYTF
TRBJ2-2 | - | - | TRBV6-6 | TGTGCCAGCAGTCCGACATCTAACACCGGGGAGCTGTTTTTT | CASSPTSNTGELFF
TRBJ1-4 | - | TRBD1 | TRBV4-1 | TGTGCCAGCAGCCAAGGGACAGCCCCACTTTTGGAACTGTTTTTT | CASSQGTAPLLELFF
TRBJ2-2 | - | - | TRBV7-6 | TGTGCCAGCAGCCCTTCCTCAGCAGGGGTGAGGACCGGGGAGCTGTTTTTT | CASSPSSAGVRTGELFF
TRBJ1-1 | - | - | TRBV6-5 | TGTGCCGGCAGTGAAGTCAGGGCCGGTGAAGCTTTCTTT | CAGSEVRAGEAFF
TRBJ1-5 | - | TRBD1 | TRBV6-5 | TGTGCCAGCAGCGGACAGGGAAGTAATCAGCCCCAGCATTTT | CASSGQGSNQPQHF
TRBJ1-6 | - | - | TRBV7-9 | TGTTCCAGCAGCTTAGGGAAAGGGGGTATTTCACCCCTCCACTTT | CSSSLGKGGISPLHF
TRBJ2-2 | once | - | TRBV29-1 | TGCAGCGTTAGGCTAGACAGAGCCACCGGGGAGCTGTTTTTT | CSVRLDRATGELFF
TRBJ2-3 | - | - | TRBV9 | TGTGCCAGCAGCCCCGACGGAACTGACGGGTTTGATACGCAGTATTTT | CASSPDGTDGFDTQYF
TRBJ2-5 | - | TRBD1 | TRBV7-9 | TGTGCCAGCAGCTCCGGACAGGGCATGGCTGAGACCCAGTACTTC | CASSSGQGMAETQYF
TRBJ2-2 | - | TRBD2 | TRBV9 | TGTGCCAGCAGCGTAGGGGTAGCGGGGGACCCGAACACCGGGGAGCTGTTTTTT | CASSVGVAGDPNTGELFF
TRBJ1-2 | - | - | TRBV2 | TGTGCCAGCAGTGCTCGAGAATTGTTATATGGCTACACCTTC | CASSARELLYGYTF
TRBJ1-1 | - | - | TRBV30 | TGTGCCTGGAGTGTACAAATGAACACTGAAGCTTTCTTT | CAWSVQMNTEAFF
TRBJ2-1 | - | - | TRBV6-5 | TGTGCCAGCAGTTACGGGACTTCAGGGAATGAGCAGTTCTTC | CASSYGTSGNEQFF
TRBJ2-3 | - | - | TRBV9 | TGTGCCAGCAGCGTAGCTCAGGGGAGCCCAGATACGCAGTATTTT | CASSVAQGSPDTQYF
TRBJ2-5 | once | - | TRBV5-1 | TGCGCCAGCTCGCGGGGTCCAAGACAAGAGACCCAGTACTTC | CASSRGPRQETQYF
TRBJ1-2 | - | TRBD1 | TRBV28 | TGTGCCAGCAGTTTGGGACAGCACCCGCTTTACTATGGCTACACCTTC | CASSLGQHPLYYGYTF
TRBJ1-1 | - | - | TRBV9 | TGTGCCAGCAGCGTAGGTGCTCGAGATTCGGGGAACACTGAAGCTTTCTTT | CASSVGARDSGNTEAFF
TRBJ2-5 | - | - | TRBV7-2 | TGTGCCAGCAGCTTGGGACTCGCTGAAGAGACCCAGTACTTC | CASSLGLAEETQYF
TRBJ2-5 | - | TRBD2 | TRBV5-1 | TGCGCCAGCAGCTTGGCACTAGCGGGGCCCCAGACCCAGTACTTC | CASSLALAGPQTQYF
TRBJ1-2 | - | TRBD1 | TRBV5-8 | TGTGCCAGCAGCGGGACAGGGGCCCCGTGGAGTGGCTACACCTTC | CASSGTGAPWSGYTF
TRBJ2-3 | - | TRBD2 | TRBV7-9 | TGTGCCAGCAGCCGGGAGCGGGGGACTAGGAGCACAGATACGCAGTATTTT | CASSRERGTRSTDTQYF
TRBJ2-7 | - | TRBD1 | TRBV2 | TGTGCCAGCAGTGAAGGGGACAGGGATACCTACGAGCAGTACTTC | CASSEGDRDTYEQYF